These 12 T cell receptor beta chains came from one sample sequenced in a study of blood T cell repertoires in COVID-19. Sequencing was performed with immunoSEQ multiplex PCR; in TCRdb, only in-frame clones are kept and a portion is missing. The sample lists 150,000 to 200,000 clones; around 93% were seen once. Input material: peripheral blood. The receptor source for this set is a woman between 45 and 60 years old with acute or convalescent COVID-19.

The chain has TRBV6-5 and TRBJ1-6; D is undetermined. This CDR3 region has 13 residues. Trimming removed 0 bases at V and 11 bases at J, with 8 bases between. The germline gives CDR1 MNHEY, CDR2 SVGAGI. CDR3 nucleotides: TGTGCCAGCAGTTACTCTTCCGAGGCACCCCTCCACTTT. Its protein product is CASSYSSEAPLHF.

Here the CDR3 reads CASSYLQNYGYTF. DNA for the CDR3: TGTGCCAGCAGTTACCTTCAGAACTATGGCTACACCTTC. The chain recombines TRBV6-2 or TRBV6-3 with TRBJ1-2; D ambiguous. CDR1 is MNHEY, CDR2 SVGEGT, per germline. The CDR3 has 13 residues. V was trimmed by 2 bases and J by 2 bases, leaving 6 bases between them.

For the CDR3, the DNA is TGTGCCAGCAGCGCCCAGGTAGCTAACTATGGCTACACCTTC. Protein product: CASSAQVANYGYTF. This chain joins TRBV9 and TRBJ1-2; D is unresolved. This CDR3 is 14 amino acids long. Germline V gene data show CDR1 as SGDLS and CDR2 as YYNGEE. V was pared by 3 bases and J by 0 bases, with 9 bases between.

This chain uses TRBV19 with TRBJ1-5; 10 bases are a match to TRBD1. Germline assignment: CDR1 LNHDA and CDR2 SQIVND (reference sequence). Unmatched junction bases numbered 1, after V lost 6 bases and J lost 2 bases. This CDR3 comprises 14 residues. The CDR3: CASRGQGGNQPQHF. The CDR3 DNA reads as TGTGCCAGTAGAGGACAGGGGGGCAATCAGCCCCAGCATTTT.

The CDR3 DNA is TGTGCCTCACGGGGGGGCACGGAGACCCAGTACTTC. Encoded protein: CASRGGTETQYF. The chain couples TRBV10-3 to TRBJ2-5, with 8 positions matching TRBD2. V lost 11 bases to trimming and J lost 5 bases; unmatched junction nucleotides: 7. CDR3 length: 12 residues. Germline V gene lookup returns CDR1 ENHRY and CDR2 SYGVKD.

The CDR3 bases are TGTGCCAGCAGCACCCGGACAGGAACCGAGCAGTACTTC. It is translated as CASSTRTGTEQYF. This chain links TRBV7-9 with TRBJ2-7, with 7 bases fitting TRBD1. The CDR3 runs 13 residues. From germline, CDR1 is SEHNR and CDR2 FQNEAQ (reference sequence). Germline trimming cut 5 bases from V and 6 bases from J; bases unmatched to any gene: 7.

V usage is TRBV6-5 and J usage is TRBJ2-7; TRBD2 aligns across 10 bases. V was clipped by 6 bases and J by 5 bases; unmatched bases: 4. CDR3 length: 13 residues. Germline loops: CDR1 MNHEY, CDR2 SVGAGI. CDR3 coding DNA: TGTGCCAGCAGGGAGCGGGGGGGCAACGAGCAGTACTTC. Protein: CASRERGGNEQYF.

The V call is TRBV7-7, the J call TRBJ2-5; 9 bases are a match to TRBD1. Germline V gene lookup returns CDR1 SSHAT and CDR2 FNYEAQ (reference sequence). Germline trimming cut 5 bases from V and 3 bases from J; bases unmatched to any gene: 4. The CDR3 loop spans 14 amino acids. The CDR3 DNA sequence: TGTGCCAGCAGCCTATGGACAGGGGAAGAGACCCAGTACTTC. Translated: CASSLWTGEETQYF.

The chain couples TRBV30 to TRBJ1-1; TRBD1 agrees at 7 bases. The CDR3 runs 14 residues. In germline, CDR1 is GTSNPN, CDR2 SVGIG (reference sequence). V trimming: 4 bases; J trimming: 1 base; junction bases outside the gene matches: 6. The CDR3 region is CAWMWGQTNTEAFF. The CDR3 DNA follows: TGTGCCTGGATGTGGGGACAGACGAACACTGAAGCTTTCTTT.

This chain uses TRBV7-9 with TRBJ2-3; 8 bases align to TRBD1. Germline trimming cut 4 bases from V and 9 bases from J; bases unmatched to any gene: 6. The V gene's germline CDR1 is SEHNR and CDR2 FQNEAQ (reference sequence). The CDR3 consists of 13 residues. CDR3 in amino acids: CASSSEAGGTQYF. As DNA, the CDR3 is TGTGCCAGCAGCTCCGAGGCAGGGGGCACGCAGTATTTT.

V and J are TRBV6-5 and TRBJ2-1, with 7 bases matching TRBD2. The trim removed 7 bases at V and 8 bases at J, leaving 14 bases unmatched. The CDR3 has 15 residues. Germline CDR1 is MNHEY and CDR2 is SVGAGI. The DNA for the CDR3 is TGTGCCAGCAAGGCTACGACGGGAGGAGTCCATGAGCAGTTCTTC. This codes for CASKATTGGVHEQFF.

The chain joins TRBV6-5 to TRBJ2-1; TRBD1 might be the D (6 bases). This CDR3 spans 15 amino acids. Germline V lookup: CDR1 MNHEY, CDR2 SVGAGI. V was clipped by 5 bases and J by 9 bases, with 20 bases between them. This CDR3 reads CASSRPGQGSSEQFF. CDR3 DNA: TGTGCCAGCAGTCGGCCGGGACAAGGGAGTAGTGAGCAGTTCTTC.